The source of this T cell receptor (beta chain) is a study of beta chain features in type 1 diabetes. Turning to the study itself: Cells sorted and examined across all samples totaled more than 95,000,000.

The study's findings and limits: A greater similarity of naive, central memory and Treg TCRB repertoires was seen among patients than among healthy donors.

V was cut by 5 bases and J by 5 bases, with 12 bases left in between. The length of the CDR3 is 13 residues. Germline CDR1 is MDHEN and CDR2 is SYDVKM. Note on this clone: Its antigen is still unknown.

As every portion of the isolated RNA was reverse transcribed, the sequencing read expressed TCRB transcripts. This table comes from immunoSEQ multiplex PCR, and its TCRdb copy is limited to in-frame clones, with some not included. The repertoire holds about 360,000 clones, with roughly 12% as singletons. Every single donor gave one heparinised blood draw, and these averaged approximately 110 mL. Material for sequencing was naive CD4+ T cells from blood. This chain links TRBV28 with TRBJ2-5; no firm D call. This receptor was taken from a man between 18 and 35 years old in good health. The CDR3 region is CASSPPETETQYF. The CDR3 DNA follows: TGTGCCAGCAGTCCCCCCGAGACTGAGACCCAGTACTTC. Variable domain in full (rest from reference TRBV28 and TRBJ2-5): DVKVTQSSRYLVKRTGEKVFLECVQDMDHENMFWYRQDPGLGLRLIYFSYDVKMKEKGDIPEGYSVSREKKERFSLILESASTNQTSMYLCASSPPETETQYFGPGTRLLVL.